This T cell receptor (beta chain) was captured by sequencing in a study of STAT5B mutations in CD4+ large granular lymphocyte leukemia. Assay: immunoSEQ multiplex PCR; the TCRdb copy retains only in-frame clones and omits some. The sample records about 30,000 clones, around four fifths being singletons. The sequencing input was CD4+ T cells from blood buffy coats. The TCR originated in a human donor in good health.

The DNA of the CDR3 is TGTGCCAGCAGGGGCCACGAGCAGTACTTC. Translating it yields CASRGHEQYF. The chain uses TRBV6-1 and TRBJ2-7; D gene unclear. Germline-derived CDR1 and CDR2 are MNHNS and SASEGT. This CDR3 spans 10 amino acids. Trimming stripped 6 bases from V and 5 bases from J, with 5 bases between.